These 8 T cell receptor beta chains were sequenced from one sample in a study of shared clonotypes between healthy human individuals. Profiling relied on immunoSEQ multiplex PCR, and the TCRdb table lists in-frame clones only, not all of them. The sample consists of hundreds of thousands of clones, 90% to 98% of them appearing once. Sequences were obtained from memory CD8+ T cells sorted from blood. As for subset: CD45RO+ cells pooled with CCR7-negative TemRA cells. The receptors derive from a man aged 25 to 45 in good health.

The genes are TRBV7-9 and TRBJ2-4, with TRBD2 identical over 15 bases. Unmatched junction bases numbered 11, after V lost 5 bases and J lost 3 bases. This CDR3 contains 19 residues. CDR1 and CDR2 from the germline V gene are SEHNR and FQNEAQ (reference sequence). The CDR3 region has the DNA TGTGCCAGCAGCCGAGGACTAGCGGGAGGGATTAGCGGCAAAAACATTCAGTACTTC. This translates into CASSRGLAGGISGKNIQYF.

This chain uses TRBV25-1 with TRBJ1-5, with D unclear. V lost 3 bases, J lost 4 bases, and 4 bases lay in between. Germline assignment: CDR1 MGHDK and CDR2 SYGVNS. The CDR3 has 12 amino acids. CDR3 nucleotides: TGTGCCAGCAGTGAGGGGAATCAGCCCCAGCATTTT. Encoded protein: CASSEGNQPQHF.

The sample holds one count of this clone. The chain couples TRBV19 to TRBJ1-2, with D unclear. The CDR3 is 13 amino acids. Per the germline V gene, CDR1 is LNHDA and CDR2 is SQIVND (reference sequence). The ends were cut back, 2 bases at V and 1 base at J, with 5 bases in the middle. CDR3 in amino acids: CASSILFNYGYTF. DNA of the CDR3: TGTGCCAGTAGTATACTCTTTAACTATGGCTACACCTTC.

The chain joins TRBV10-3 to TRBJ2-3; D unresolved. Germline V CDR1 and CDR2: ENHRY, SYGVKD. The CDR3 sequence is 15 residues long. Trimming removed 5 bases at V and 2 bases at J, with 14 bases between. CDR3 amino acids: CAISRGGGNTDTQYF. CDR3 coding DNA: TGTGCCATCAGTCGCGGTGGTGGGAACACAGATACGCAGTATTTT.

The chain employs TRBV29-1 and TRBJ1-2, with unresolved D. This CDR3 is built from 11 residues. Trimming took off 6 bases at V and 2 bases at J, with 7 bases between the two ends. The germline CDR1 and CDR2 sequences are SQVTM and ANQGSEA. CDR3 amino acids: CSVDMNYGYTF. In nucleotides, the CDR3 is TGCAGCGTCGATATGAACTATGGCTACACCTTC.

The chain recombines TRBV6-4 with TRBJ2-1; D is possibly TRBD1 (5 bases). V lost 0 bases and J lost 5, with 8 bases in between. The CDR3 is 14 amino acids. CDR1 and CDR2 (germline): MRHNA, SNTAGT. The CDR3 region has the DNA TGTGCCAGCAGTGACTCGGGGCCCAACAATGAGCAGTTCTTC. Encoded protein: CASSDSGPNNEQFF.

The chain recombines TRBV27 with TRBJ2-4; no definite D call. This CDR3 is built from 13 residues. Per germline, CDR1 MNHEY and CDR2 SMNVEV (reference sequence). V was pared by 2 bases and J by 5 bases, with 7 bases between. DNA for the CDR3: TGTGCCAGCAGTTTAGGTAGGGAAAACATTCAGTACTTC. Translating it yields CASSLGRENIQYF.

The genes are TRBV10-3 and TRBJ2-3; the D call may be TRBD1 or TRBD2 (6 bases each). This CDR3 spans 13 amino acids. Trimming pared 7 bases from V and 5 bases from J, leaving 13 bases between. Germline assignment: CDR1 ENHRY and CDR2 SYGVKD. CDR3 in amino acids: CAITEGVGDTQYF. CDR3 DNA sequence: TGTGCCATCACGGAGGGGGTAGGAGATACGCAGTATTTT.